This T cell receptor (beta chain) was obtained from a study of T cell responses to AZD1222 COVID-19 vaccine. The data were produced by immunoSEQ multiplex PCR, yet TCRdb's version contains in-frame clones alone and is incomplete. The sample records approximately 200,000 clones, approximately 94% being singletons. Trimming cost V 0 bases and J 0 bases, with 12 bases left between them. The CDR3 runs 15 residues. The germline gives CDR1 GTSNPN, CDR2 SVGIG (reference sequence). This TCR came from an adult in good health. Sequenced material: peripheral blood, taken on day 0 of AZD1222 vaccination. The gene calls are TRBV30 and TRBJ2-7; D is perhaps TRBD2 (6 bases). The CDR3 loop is CAWSVGPSASYEQYF. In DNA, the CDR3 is TGTGCCTGGAGTGTAGGTCCTAGCGCCTCCTACGAGCAGTACTTC.